These T cell receptor beta chains were read from a single sample in a study of blood T cell repertoires in COVID-19. Libraries were prepared by immunoSEQ multiplex PCR; TCRdb keeps only in-frame clonotypes and omits some of them. The table records around 400,000 clones, about 87% of them present only once. Sequenced sample: peripheral blood. Receptor source: a woman in her fifties or sixties with COVID-19, enrolled during active disease. The CDR3 runs from the conserved cysteine through the conserved F or W. D genes are given only for firm matches.

CDR3 protein,V gene,J gene,D gene
CASSPQSGLKNEQFF,TRBV18,TRBJ2-1,TRBD2
CASSLYSRGHTDTQYF,TRBV28,TRBJ2-3,-
CASSTNRGLTDTQYF,TRBV5-1,TRBJ2-3,-
CARGTRRDGSPLHF,TRBV2,TRBJ1-6,-
CASSPTGGMNTEAFF,TRBV18,TRBJ1-1,TRBD1
CASSTRRTGPTGELFF,TRBV18,TRBJ2-2,TRBD1
CASRRTANTEAFF,TRBV12-3/TRBV12-4,TRBJ1-1,-
CASSSSTGHQTQYF,TRBV11-2,TRBJ2-5,TRBD1
CASSSSLYGYTF,TRBV28,TRBJ1-2,-
CATSRAWSGGGVYNEQFF,TRBV15,TRBJ2-1,TRBD2
CASSRPGLAVSEQFF,TRBV19,TRBJ2-1,TRBD2
CASSLDSVGANVLTF,TRBV19,TRBJ2-6,-
CASSVIQGLNTGELFF,TRBV9,TRBJ2-2,-
CASSAASGGSYEQYF,TRBV9,TRBJ2-7,TRBD2
CASSRDSSYNEQFF,TRBV10-1,TRBJ2-1,TRBD1
CASSIGGGFFSSYNSPLHF,TRBV19,TRBJ1-6,-
CASSKTALLYNEQFF,TRBV2,TRBJ2-1,-
CASSLDRAGGTGELFF,TRBV7-2,TRBJ2-2,TRBD2
CASSSEGVGRGTDTQYF,TRBV7-2,TRBJ2-3,-
CASSQDRGADTQYF,TRBV18,TRBJ2-3,TRBD1
CASSLAVGGAGNTIYF,TRBV7-2,TRBJ1-3,-
CASSRRTGTSYEQYF,TRBV11-3,TRBJ2-7,TRBD1
CASSDPRERQGENYGYTF,TRBV6-1,TRBJ1-2,TRBD1
CASKGKEVAYEQYF,TRBV2,TRBJ2-7,-
CASSLFGDRGFLASGNTIYF,TRBV5-5,TRBJ1-3,TRBD1
CASSQYGVGETQYF,TRBV3-1/TRBV3-2,TRBJ2-5,-
CASSIMGQGAYEQYF,TRBV19,TRBJ2-7,TRBD1
CASSREPSNQPQHF,TRBV5-1,TRBJ1-5,-
CASSSGGAFNEQFF,TRBV19,TRBJ2-1,TRBD2
CASRTDRGAEAFF,TRBV19,TRBJ1-1,TRBD1
CASSSDRENNSPLHF,TRBV7-2,TRBJ1-6,TRBD1
CASSKTGSQPQHF,TRBV19,TRBJ1-5,TRBD1
CASSLYSTNEKLFF,TRBV7-2,TRBJ1-4,-